Presented here are 23 T cell receptor beta chains from one specimen sequenced in a study of human thymus T cells (TCRdb year 2020). The library was prepared using the immunoSEQ multiplex PCR assay. Here the immuneACCESS table is served through TCRdb, limited to in-frame sequences with V and J called. Missing clones are a known gap in these copies; in checked studies unresolved V genes cover under half, and the rest lacks a known reason. The sample table records 40,000 to 45,000 clones; about 94% of these occur just once. The ten largest make up approximately 0.13% of the sample. The sample taken for sequencing was blood. Receptor source: a boy under two years old with a congenital heart defect but otherwise immunologically healthy.

The V gene is TRBV4-3, the J gene TRBJ2-1, with 10 nucleotides matching TRBD1. Germline V lookup: CDR1 LGHNA, CDR2 YSLEER. The trim removed 3 bases at V and 4 bases at J, leaving 3 bases unmatched. The CDR3 has 15 amino acids. The CDR3 nucleotides are TGCGCCAGCAGCCAGGGGACAGGGGATTACAATGAGCAGTTCTTC. Its translation: CASSQGTGDYNEQFF.

The V call is TRBV6-8, the J call TRBJ1-2, with D tentatively TRBD1 (5 bases). From germline, CDR1 is MNHGY and CDR2 SAAAGT. Trimming left V 1 base short and J 2 bases short, with 14 bases between. This CDR3 has 16 amino acids. The CDR3 DNA is TGTGCCAGCAGTTACTATCCAGGGCATCTAAACTATGGCTACACCTTC. It codes for CASSYYPGHLNYGYTF.

The chain links TRBV4-3 to TRBJ2-3; no firm D call. Germline loops: CDR1 LGHNA, CDR2 YSLEER. The CDR3 runs 17 residues. Trimming shortened V by 3 bases and J by 0 bases, and 16 bases separated the two germline ends. CDR3 nucleotide sequence: TGCGCCAGCAGCCATTCAGCCCCTACCTTCAGCACAGATACGCAGTATTTT. Translating it yields CASSHSAPTFSTDTQYF.

The chain employs TRBV9 and TRBJ2-1; TRBD1 matches at 8 bases. V lost 0 bases and J lost 5; bases outside the gene matches: 10. In germline, CDR1 is SGDLS, CDR2 YYNGEE. This CDR3 is built from 17 residues. CDR3 protein: CASSVEGGQGGNNEQFF. As DNA, the CDR3 is TGTGCCAGCAGCGTAGAAGGAGGACAGGGAGGTAACAATGAGCAGTTCTTC.

V is TRBV4-1 and J is TRBJ2-3; tentatively, D is TRBD1 or TRBD2 (5 bases each). This CDR3 has 15 residues. The germline CDR1 and CDR2 sequences are MGHRA and YSYEKL. Trimming removed 0 bases at V and 1 base at J, with 8 bases between. Written as DNA, the CDR3 is TGCGCCAGCAGCCAAGAAGTGGGGGGCACAGATACGCAGTATTTT. Protein sequence: CASSQEVGGTDTQYF.

This chain links TRBV2 with TRBJ2-3, with 10 bases lining up with TRBD2. Germline V CDR1 and CDR2: SNHLY, FYNNEI. The junction had 1 base not matched to a gene; V was cut back by 5 bases and J by 2 bases. This CDR3 is built from 14 residues. CDR3 nucleotides: TGTGCCAGCAGTAGCGGGGGGGCCACAGATACGCAGTATTTT. It translates to CASSSGGATDTQYF.

CDR3 sequence reads: CASSQIRQSSYNSPLHF. The CDR3 DNA is TGCGCCAGCAGCCAGATTCGGCAGAGCTCCTATAATTCACCCCTCCACTTT. The rearrangement uses TRBV4-3 and TRBJ1-6; D gene uncertain. The CDR3 spans 17 residues. Trimming stripped 3 bases from V and 0 bases from J, with 12 bases between. Germline V gene lookup returns CDR1 LGHNA and CDR2 YSLEER.

The chain's CDR3 is CASSPRLAGGSYEQYF. CDR3 bases: TGTGCCAGCAGCCCCCGACTAGCGGGGGGGTCCTACGAGCAGTACTTC. The chain recombines TRBV11-2 with TRBJ2-7; the match to TRBD2 covers 14 bases. Looked up from germline, CDR1 is SGHAT and CDR2 is FQNNGV. The CDR3 totals 16 residues. V gave up 5 bases and J gave up 1 base; unmatched junction bases: 4.

The V gene is TRBV7-2, the J gene TRBJ1-1; D is perhaps TRBD1 (5 bases). Trimming left V 5 bases short and J 6 bases short, with 19 bases between. Germline V gene data show CDR1 as SGHTA and CDR2 as FQGNSA. The CDR3 extends over 15 amino acids. CDR3 region: CASSEQQDPLAEAFF. The CDR3 DNA is TGTGCCAGCAGCGAACAACAGGATCCTCTAGCTGAAGCTTTCTTT.

This chain joins TRBV5-4 and TRBJ1-3; 7 bases fit TRBD1. Germline V gene sequence: CDR1 SGHNT, CDR2 YYREEE (reference sequence). The CDR3 covers 14 residues. Trimming cost V 0 bases and J 3 bases; bases outside gene matches: 0. CDR3 sequence (DNA): TGTGCCAGCAGCTTGGGACAGGGTGGAAACACCATATATTTT. Amino acid sequence: CASSLGQGGNTIYF. Full variable domain (outside the CDR3, taken from reference TRBV5-4 and TRBJ1-3): ETGVTQSPTHLIKTRGQQVTLRCSSQSGHNTVSWYQQALGQGPQFIFQYYREEENGRGNFPPRFSGLQFPNYSSELNVNALELDDSALYLCASSLGQGGNTIYFGEGSWLTVV.

J is TRBJ2-3 and V is TRBV5-4; 14 bases map to TRBD2. Trimming cost V 1 base and J 4 bases; bases outside gene matches: 5. The germline V gene encodes CDR1 SGHNT and CDR2 YYREEE (reference sequence). The CDR3 spans 17 residues. CDR3 in DNA: TGTGCCAGCAGCTTGAATCCGGGACTAGCGGGGGCAGATACGCAGTATTTT. Translated: CASSLNPGLAGADTQYF.

The chain recombines TRBV6-5 with TRBJ1-5; 7 bases line up with TRBD1. Germline CDR1 reads MNHEY; CDR2 reads SVGAGI. This CDR3 contains 14 residues. V shed 6 bases, J shed 2 bases, and the junction held 4 bases outside the gene matches. The CDR3 DNA reads as TGTGCCAGCAGCTCTACAGGGGGCAATCAGCCCCAGCATTTT. It codes for CASSSTGGNQPQHF.

This chain joins TRBV28 and TRBJ2-1; tentative D call: TRBD2 (6 bases). The ends were cut back, 4 bases at V and 2 bases at J, with 15 bases in the middle. This CDR3 is 16 amino acids long. CDR1 is MDHEN and CDR2 is SYDVKM in the germline V gene. The CDR3 DNA follows: TGTGCCAGCAGTTATGGAGCGGGTTTCACCTACAATGAGCAGTTCTTC. The encoded protein is CASSYGAGFTYNEQFF.

This clone appeared once. The chain carries TRBV9 and TRBJ2-2; no definite D call. The CDR3 is 17 amino acids. V lost 0 bases, J lost 2 bases, and 14 bases lay in between. The germline gives CDR1 SGDLS, CDR2 YYNGEE. This chain's CDR3 is CASSVEAKPVNTGELFF. The CDR3, as DNA: TGTGCCAGCAGCGTAGAAGCCAAGCCTGTAAACACCGGGGAGCTGTTTTTT. The full variable domain, rest sourced from reference TRBV9 and TRBJ2-2, is DSGVTQTPKHLITATGQRVTLRCSPRSGDLSVYWYQQSLDQGLQFLIQYYNGEERAKGNILERFSAQQFPDLHSELNLSSLELGDSALYFCASSVEAKPVNTGELFFGEGSRLTVL.

About this clone: At one end the junction does not follow the germline gene, possibly because of a read error. Other DNA sequences of this sample code for an identical CDR3. The chain employs TRBV5-1 and TRBJ2-3; the D gene could be TRBD1 or TRBD2 (5 bases each). This CDR3 is built from 14 residues. Per germline, CDR1 SGHRS and CDR2 YFSETQ. The CDR3 DNA follows: TGCGCCAGCGGACCCCGGGACGCAAAAGATACACAGTATTTT. Its translation: CASGPRDAKDTQYF. Filled out from reference TRBV5-1 and TRBJ2-3, the complete variable domain reads KAGVTQTPRYLIKTRGQQVTLSCSPISGHRSVSWYQQTPGQGLQFLFEYFSETQRNKGNFPGRFSGRQFSNSRSEMNVSTLELGDSALYLCASGPRDAKDTQYFGPGTRLTVL.

The V call is TRBV20-1, the J call TRBJ1-2; D is uncertain. Trimming shortened V by 6 bases and J by 5 bases, and 10 bases separated the two germline ends. The CDR3 runs to 11 residues. Germline CDR1 is DFQATT and CDR2 is SNEGSKA (reference sequence). CDR3 in DNA: TGCAGTGCGGATCGCACATATGGCTACACCTTC. This translates into CSADRTYGYTF.

The chain is built from TRBV5-1 and TRBJ2-7, with 10 bases identical to TRBD2. The CDR3 is made up of 14 amino acids. J gave up 3 bases and V 2 bases, and 2 bases lay outside the gene matches. Looked up from germline, CDR1 is SGHRS and CDR2 is YFSETQ. The CDR3: CASSLRTSGYEQYF. The CDR3 region has the DNA TGCGCCAGCAGCTTAAGGACTAGCGGCTACGAGCAGTACTTC.

The rearrangement links TRBV28 to TRBJ2-7; TRBD1 aligns across 7 bases. The junction had 9 bases not matched to a gene; V was cut back by 5 bases and J by 2 bases. The CDR3 sequence is 15 residues long. Germline-derived CDR1 and CDR2 are MDHEN and SYDVKM. This CDR3 is CASSGRRTGAYEQYF. In DNA form, the CDR3 reads TGTGCCAGCAGTGGCCGGAGGACAGGTGCCTACGAGCAGTACTTC. The complete variable domain, with remaining parts taken from reference TRBV28 and TRBJ2-7, reads DVKVTQSSRYLVKRTGEKVFLECVQDMDHENMFWYRQDPGLGLRLIYFSYDVKMKEKGDIPEGYSVSREKKERFSLILESASTNQTSMYLCASSGRRTGAYEQYFGPGTRLTVT.

The chain couples TRBV7-2 to TRBJ1-6; the D gene is possibly TRBD1 (5 bases). Germline V lookup: CDR1 SGHTA, CDR2 FQGNSA. V shed 0 bases and J shed 10 bases, with 22 bases lying between them. The CDR3 runs to 18 residues. CDR3 in amino acids: CASSLAGTLQLARSPLHF. CDR3 bases: TGTGCCAGCAGCTTAGCGGGGACCTTACAGTTAGCAAGGTCACCCCTCCACTTT.

The chain has TRBV4-1 and TRBJ2-4; 11 bases align to TRBD2. V shed 3 bases, J shed 0 bases, and the junction held 4 bases outside the gene matches. The CDR3 has 17 amino acids. Germline V lookup: CDR1 MGHRA, CDR2 YSYEKL. CDR3 sequence reads: CASSQPLAGVAKNIQYF. Written as DNA, the CDR3 is TGCGCCAGCAGCCAGCCACTAGCGGGGGTAGCCAAAAACATTCAGTACTTC.

This clone was recorded only once. V usage is TRBV10-3 and J usage is TRBJ1-1; no clear D gene. The CDR3 is made up of 12 amino acids. V lost 7 bases and J lost 2, with 8 bases in between. Per germline, CDR1 ENHRY and CDR2 SYGVKD. This chain's CDR3 is CAITRGNTEAFF. The CDR3 region has the DNA TGTGCCATCACCCGGGGAAACACTGAAGCTTTCTTT.

The rearrangement uses TRBV7-9 and TRBJ1-2; D is unresolved. CDR3 length: 12 residues. V lost 2 bases and J 8 bases, leaving 9 bases between the germline ends. CDR1 is SEHNR, CDR2 FQNEAQ, per germline (reference sequence). This CDR3 is CASSLQERGYTF. Written as DNA, the CDR3 is TGTGCCAGCAGCTTACAGGAGCGAGGCTACACCTTC.

The rearrangement links TRBV7-9 to TRBJ1-1; TRBD1 is a possible D gene (6 bases). The germline V gene encodes CDR1 SEHNR and CDR2 FQNEAQ (reference sequence). This CDR3 spans 14 amino acids. Trimming pared 1 base from V and 2 bases from J, leaving 8 bases between. As DNA, the CDR3 is TGTGCCAGCAGCTTAGAACAGGGAAACACTGAAGCTTTCTTT. Amino acid sequence: CASSLEQGNTEAFF.